The clone carrying this T cell receptor beta chain was counted at least ten times. Its antigen is currently unknown. This sample stems from a study of T-cell reconstitution after alpha-beta-depleted transplantation in children. Study-level results: Reported findings indicate that, about two months after transplant, alpha-beta T cells came from several hundred expanded clones, which were derived from non-depleted graft cells. T cells produced anew were the main source of T-cell counts and diversity one year after transplant. Surviving thymic progenitors and recipient T cells were the source of high TCRbeta diversity at day 60 in some patients.

Germline CDR1 is MNHEY and CDR2 is SMNVEV (reference sequence). With 1 base removed from V and 3 bases from J, the gap between germline ends came to 19 bases. CDR3 size: 17 residues. The TCRbeta library incorporated unique molecular identifiers. Each CDR3 protein gets one entry after TCRdb re-called the PCR reads with MiXCR. The sample yields hundreds of thousands of distinct CDR3 sequences, 15% to 20% seen once. The chain couples TRBV27 to TRBJ2-7, with D tentatively TRBD2 (5 bases). The sequence derives from a male patient aged 2-9 years who had a stem cell transplant for acute lymphoblastic leukemia, so the T cells may come from the graft donor. Here the sequenced sample was PBMCs, mostly from graft donor cells, taken 360 days after TCRalphabeta/CD19-depleted stem cell transplant. CDR3 protein: CASSLYSPRTSLYEQYF. CDR3 coding DNA: TGTGCCAGCAGTTTATATTCTCCTAGGACTTCTCTCTACGAGCAGTACTTC.